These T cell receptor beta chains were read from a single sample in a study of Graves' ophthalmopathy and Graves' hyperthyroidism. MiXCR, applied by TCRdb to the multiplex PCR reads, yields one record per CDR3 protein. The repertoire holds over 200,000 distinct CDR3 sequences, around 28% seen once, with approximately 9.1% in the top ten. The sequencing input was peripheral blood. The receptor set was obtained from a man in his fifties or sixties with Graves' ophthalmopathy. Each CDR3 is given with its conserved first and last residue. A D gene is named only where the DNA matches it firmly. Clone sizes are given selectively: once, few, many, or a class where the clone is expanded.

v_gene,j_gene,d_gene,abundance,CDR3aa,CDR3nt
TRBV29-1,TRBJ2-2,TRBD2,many,CSARSGLDLYTGELFF,TGCAGCGCCCGGTCCGGACTAGATCTTTACACCGGGGAGCTGTTTTTT
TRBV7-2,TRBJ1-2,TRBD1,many,CASSLEQGRGDGYTF,TGTGCCAGCAGCTTAGAACAGGGGCGCGGGGATGGCTACACCTTC
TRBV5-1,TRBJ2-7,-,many,CASSLERDTEQYF,TGCGCCAGCAGCTTGGAAAGGGACACCGAGCAGTACTTC
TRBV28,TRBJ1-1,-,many,CASSLLRAENTEAFF,TGTGCCAGCAGTTTACTCAGGGCGGAAAACACTGAAGCTTTCTTT
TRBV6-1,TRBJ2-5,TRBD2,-,CASSGIKRLAGVTAPRETQYF,TGTGCCAGCAGTGGGATTAAACGGCTAGCGGGAGTTACAGCACCGCGAGAGACCCAGTACTTC
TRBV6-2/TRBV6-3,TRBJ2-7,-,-,CASSYLGAQGFEQYF,TGTGCCAGCAGTTATCTTGGAGCCCAGGGTTTCGAGCAGTACTTC
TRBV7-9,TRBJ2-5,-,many,CAGKNQGGQETQYF,TGTGCCGGAAAAAACCAGGGAGGCCAAGAGACCCAGTACTTC
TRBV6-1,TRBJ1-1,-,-,CASRNGVQGSTEAFF,TGTGCCAGCAGGAACGGAGTCCAGGGGTCCACTGAAGCTTTCTTT
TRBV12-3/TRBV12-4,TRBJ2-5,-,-,CASSFRHQETQYF,TGTGCCAGCAGTTTCCGACACCAAGAGACCCAGTACTTC
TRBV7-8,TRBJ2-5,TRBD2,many,CASTPWRLAGGETQYF,TGTGCCAGCACCCCCTGGAGACTAGCGGGAGGTGAGACCCAGTACTTC
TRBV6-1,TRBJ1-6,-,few,CASSTRPGSNLSPLHF,TGTGCCAGCAGTACCAGACCGGGCAGTAATCTTTCACCCCTCCACTTT
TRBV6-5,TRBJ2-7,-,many,CASSSTKQGVEQYF,TGTGCCAGCAGCTCAACAAAACAGGGTGTCGAGCAGTACTTC
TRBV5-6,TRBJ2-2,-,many,CASSFEVVSGELFF,TGTGCCAGCAGTTTCGAGGTAGTGTCCGGGGAGCTGTTTTTT
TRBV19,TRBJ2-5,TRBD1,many,CASRAGTGGRQETQYF,TGTGCCAGTCGGGCCGGGACAGGGGGCCGGCAAGAGACCCAGTACTTC
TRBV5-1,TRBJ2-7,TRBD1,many,CASSPRDRGYEQYF,TGCGCCAGCAGCCCCCGGGACAGGGGCTACGAGCAGTACTTC
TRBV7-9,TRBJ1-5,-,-,CASSADNQPQHF,TGTGCCAGCAGCGCGGATAATCAGCCCCAGCATTTT
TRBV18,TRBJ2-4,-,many,CASSPGGGANIQYF,TGTGCCAGCTCACCGGGCGGTGGAGCAAACATTCAGTACTTC
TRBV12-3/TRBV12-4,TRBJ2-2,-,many,CASSSLDTDNTGELFF,TGTGCCAGCAGCTCCTTAGACACTGATAACACCGGGGAGCTGTTTTTT
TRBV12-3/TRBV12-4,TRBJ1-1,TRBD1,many,CASRPQGAGEAFF,TGTGCCAGCAGACCACAGGGGGCCGGTGAAGCTTTCTTT
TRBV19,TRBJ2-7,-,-,CASSNRHTYYEQYF,TGTGCCAGTAGTAACCGGCACACCTACTACGAGCAGTACTTC
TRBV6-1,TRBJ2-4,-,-,CASSGDRTNIQYF,TGTGCCAGCAGTGGAGACAGGACGAACATTCAGTACTTC